Shown below are 16 T cell receptor beta chains from a single sample sequenced in a study of regulatory T cells in long-lasting Graves disease. Sample time point: newly diagnosed GD, antithyroid drugs for less than 3 months. Extracted RNA from PBMCs served as the source of the TCR library. For TCR beta, libraries came from iRepertoire HTBI primers and Arm-PCR of CDR3 regions. TCRdb re-analysed the multiplex PCR reads in MiXCR, keeping a single row per CDR3 protein. The top ten clones hold about 25% of a sample with 400,000 to 500,000 distinct CDR3 sequences, 16% of them seen once. The same sample was also used in a study of T cells in Graves' hyperthyroidism and ophthalmopathy.

Sequenced material: peripheral blood mononuclear cells (PBMCs), taken at new diagnosis, from a patient treated with antithyroid drugs. The receptors stem from a woman aged 18-29 years with Graves disease.

This clonotype was seen ten or more times. This chain joins TRBV2 and TRBJ2-1; D may match TRBD1 or TRBD2 (5 bases each). Looked up from germline, CDR1 is SNHLY and CDR2 is FYNNEI. V dropped 6 bases and J dropped 6 bases, with 18 bases sitting between them. The CDR3 runs to 15 residues. CDR3 sequence reads: CASSPSWTRGNEQFF. CDR3 sequence (DNA): TGTGCCAGCAGCCCCTCGTGGACGAGGGGCAATGAGCAGTTCTTC. The variable domain in full, completed from reference TRBV2 and TRBJ2-1, reads EPEVTQTPSHQVTQMGQEVILRCVPISNHLYFYWYRQILGQKVEFLVSFYNNEISEKSEIFDDQFSVERPDGSNFTLKIRSTKLEDSAMYFCASSPSWTRGNEQFFGPGTRLTVL.

Ten or more counts support this clonotype. The genes are TRBV27 and TRBJ2-1; D possibly corresponds to TRBD2 (5 bases). The CDR3 length is 14 residues. Germline V gene sequence: CDR1 MNHEY, CDR2 SMNVEV (reference sequence). V was clipped by 6 bases and J by 4 bases, with 13 bases between them. The CDR3 protein is CASSSGNRYNEQFF. The CDR3 region has the DNA TGTGCCAGCAGCAGCGGCAACAGATACAATGAGCAGTTCTTC.

This clonotype came up a few times. The rearrangement joins TRBV6-1 to TRBJ2-7; 12 nucleotides match TRBD2. Germline CDR1 is MNHNS and CDR2 is SASEGT. The trim removed 7 bases at V and 2 bases at J, leaving 6 bases unmatched. The CDR3 has 15 residues. The CDR3 DNA reads as TGTGCCAGCACCCGGACTAGCGGGGACACCTACGAGCAGTACTTC. As protein: CASTRTSGDTYEQYF.

Concerning this clonotype: This may be a read error, as it is one base from a much larger clone. The gene calls are TRBV3-1 and TRBJ2-7; TRBD2 agrees at 11 bases. J lost 7 bases, V lost 0 bases, and 20 bases had no gene match. The CDR3 consists of 20 residues. Germline CDR1 reads LGHDT; CDR2 reads YNNKEL (reference sequence). CDR3 bases: TGTGCCAGCAGCCAAGAGCAGTTCGGGCCGGGACTAGCGGAATACAATGAGCAGTACTTC. This translates into CASSQEQFGPGLAEYNEQYF.

In this sample, this clonotype turned up a few times. This rearrangement joins TRBV19 to TRBJ1-4; D possibly corresponds to TRBD1 (5 bases). This CDR3 is 17 amino acids long. CDR1 and CDR2 (germline): LNHDA, SQIVND (reference sequence). Deletions cut 0 bases from V and 0 bases from J, with 11 bases between. CDR3 residues: CASSIDHGGTTNEKLFF. CDR3 coding DNA: TGTGCCAGTAGTATAGACCATGGGGGGACAACTAATGAAAAACTGTTTTTT.

There are many counts of this clonotype. The chain is built from TRBV6-2 or TRBV6-3 and TRBJ2-5; 8 bases line up with TRBD1. The CDR3 loop spans 14 amino acids. Germline CDR1 is MNHEY and CDR2 is SVGEGT. The V segment lost 5 bases and the J segment 5 bases; nucleotides outside the gene matches: 7. The CDR3 protein is CASSEGQGEETQYF. The CDR3 nucleotides read TGTGCCAGCAGTGAAGGACAGGGTGAGGAGACCCAGTACTTC.

The gene calls are TRBV12-3 or TRBV12-4 and TRBJ2-1, with D possibly matching TRBD2 (5 bases). Trimming shortened V by 6 bases and J by 2 bases, and 17 bases separated the two germline ends. CDR3 length: 16 amino acids. The chain's CDR3 is CASSTLRVQAYNEQFF. The CDR3 DNA reads TGTGCCAGCAGCACCTTGCGGGTCCAAGCCTACAATGAGCAGTTCTTC.

This clonotype was counted between two and nine times. The rearrangement uses TRBV28 and TRBJ2-2, with TRBD2 identical over 7 bases. J was trimmed by 1 base and V by 4 bases; bases with no gene match: 3. Germline CDR1 is MDHEN and CDR2 is SYDVKM. There are 15 residues in the CDR3. The CDR3 here is CASSWDYQNTGELFF. Here the CDR3 DNA reads TGTGCCAGCAGTTGGGACTACCAGAACACCGGGGAGCTGTTTTTT.

With respect to this clonotype: With a much larger clone just one base away, this may be a read error. The V gene is TRBV20-1, the J gene TRBJ2-5; TRBD2 matches 10 bases. The germline V gene has CDR1 DFQATT and CDR2 SNEGSKA (reference sequence). The CDR3 totals 14 residues. CDR3 region: CGALVSGRWETQYF. The CDR3 nucleotides read TGCGGTGCTCTCGTTAGCGGGAGGTGGGAGACCCAGTACTTC.

Of note for this clonotype: Lacking the conserved final phenylalanine or tryptophan, this CDR3 likely reflects a read error. The chain recombines TRBV7-9 with TRBJ2-2, with D perhaps TRBD1 or TRBD2 (5 bases each). CDR1 is SEHNR, CDR2 FQNEAQ, per germline (reference sequence). The CDR3 runs 15 residues. V lost 5 bases and J lost 1, with 11 bases in between. CDR3 nucleotides: TGTGCCAGCAGCATCAGGGACGGGAACACCGGGGAGCTGTTTTTG. It is translated as CASSIRDGNTGELFL.

This clonotype was picked up many times. The chain recombines TRBV10-3 with TRBJ1-5, with a possible D match to TRBD1 (5 bases). The CDR3 loop spans 15 amino acids. Germline V gene data show CDR1 as ENHRY and CDR2 as SYGVKD. V dropped 4 bases and J dropped 4 bases, with 14 bases sitting between them. CDR3 in amino acids: CAISGETGSNQPQHF. The CDR3, as DNA: TGTGCCATCAGTGGTGAAACAGGCTCTAATCAGCCCCAGCATTTT.

The rearrangement links TRBV4-1 to TRBJ2-2; D is possibly TRBD2 (5 bases). The germline V gene has CDR1 MGHRA and CDR2 YSYEKL. This CDR3 region has 12 residues. The V end was cut by 4 bases, the J end by 6 bases, with 6 bases between. For the CDR3, the DNA is TGCGCCAGCAGCCCGGGGTCCGGGGAGCTGTTTTTT. Translating gives CASSPGSGELFF.

The CDR3 nucleotides read TGTGCCAGCAGTTTCGACAGGGACCTGCGGAAACTGTTTTTT. Protein: CASSFDRDLRKLFF. The genes are TRBV6-2 or TRBV6-3 and TRBJ1-4; 7 bases match TRBD1. V trimming: 4 bases; J trimming: 11 bases; junction bases outside the gene matches: 10. The CDR3 length is 14 residues. Germline loops: CDR1 MNHEY, CDR2 SVGEGT.

This clonotype appeared many times. V and J are TRBV18 and TRBJ2-3; D possibly corresponds to TRBD2 (6 bases). Germline-derived CDR1 and CDR2 are KGHSH and LQKENI. The V and J ends lost 6 bases and 2 bases respectively, with 18 bases between them. This CDR3 comprises 16 residues. Here the CDR3 reads CASSALMTGDTDTQYF. CDR3 nucleotide sequence: TGTGCCAGCTCGGCGTTGATGACGGGAGACACAGATACGCAGTATTTT.

The genes are TRBV10-2 and TRBJ1-2; no reliable D call. CDR1 is WSHSY and CDR2 is SAAADI in the germline V gene. V lost 5 bases and J lost 6, with 10 bases in between. The length of the CDR3 is 12 residues. DNA of the CDR3: TGCGCCAGCAGTAACTACGGCGATGGCTACACCTTC. It specifies CASSNYGDGYTF.

This clonotype was seen more than once but under ten times. The chain recombines TRBV7-3 with TRBJ2-3; 10 positions match TRBD2. Trimming took 5 bases from V and 2 from J; bases not matched to a gene: 16. From germline, CDR1 is SGHTA and CDR2 FQGTGA. The CDR3 sequence is 19 residues long. This CDR3 is CASSPKEGIAGGYTDTQYF. The DNA for the CDR3 is TGTGCCAGCAGCCCGAAAGAGGGTATAGCGGGAGGCTACACAGATACGCAGTATTTT.